This TCR beta chain was sequenced in a study of T-cell memory formation after mild COVID-19. Study-level information: In these data, TCR clusters were largely donor specific. Findings and caveats of the study: The authors did not confirm SARS-CoV-2 specificity of second-wave clones peaking day 37. Later expanders leaned CD4+, whereas clones that contracted between day 15 and 85 were balanced CD4/CD8.

TCR alpha and TCR beta cDNA libraries carrying sample barcodes and UMIs were produced by 5'RACE using constant-segment primers. Each CDR3 protein is one row after TCRdb ran MiXCR on the 5' RACE reads. The sample shows approximately 98,000 distinct CDR3 sequences, roughly a sixth of them seen only once. Per germline, CDR1 KGHSH and CDR2 LQKENI. V lost 3 bases and J 4 bases, leaving 9 bases between the germline ends. The CDR3 totals 13 residues. This clonotype was recorded at least ten times. Its antigen is as yet unknown. V gene TRBV18 combines with J gene TRBJ2-5; D perhaps matches TRBD2 (6 bases). The receptor's source is a young man who had mild COVID-19 (a few samples of this study predate the infection). Cell type and time point are not known. The specimen sequenced was PBMCs or a T cell subset sorted from them (not recorded which). The CDR3 is CASSPGGGETQYF. The CDR3 DNA follows: TGTGCCAGCTCACCCGGGGGAGGAGAGACCCAGTACTTC.